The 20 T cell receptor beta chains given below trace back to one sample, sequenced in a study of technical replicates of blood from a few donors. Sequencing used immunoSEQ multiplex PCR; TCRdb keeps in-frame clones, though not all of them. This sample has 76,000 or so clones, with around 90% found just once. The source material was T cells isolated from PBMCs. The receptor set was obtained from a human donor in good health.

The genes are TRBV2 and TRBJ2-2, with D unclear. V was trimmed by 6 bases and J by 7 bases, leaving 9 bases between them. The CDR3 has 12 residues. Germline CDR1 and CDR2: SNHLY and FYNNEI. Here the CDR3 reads CASRATGGELFF. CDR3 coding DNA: TGTGCCAGCAGAGCGACCGGCGGGGAGCTGTTTTTT.

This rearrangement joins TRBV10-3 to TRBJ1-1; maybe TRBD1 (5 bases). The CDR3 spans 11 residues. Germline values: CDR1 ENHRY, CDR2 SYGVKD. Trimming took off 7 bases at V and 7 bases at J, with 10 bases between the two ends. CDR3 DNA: TGTGCCATCAAGGACACTAATGAAGCTTTCTTT. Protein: CAIKDTNEAFF.

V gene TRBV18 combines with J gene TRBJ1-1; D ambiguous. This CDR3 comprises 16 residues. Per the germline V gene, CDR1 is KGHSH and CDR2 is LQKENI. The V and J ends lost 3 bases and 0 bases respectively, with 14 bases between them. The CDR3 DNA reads TGTGCCAGCTCACCCCGGCGGCAGCTTATGAACACTGAAGCTTTCTTT. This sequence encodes CASSPRRQLMNTEAFF. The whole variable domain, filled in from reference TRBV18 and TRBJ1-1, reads NAGVMQNPRHLVRRRGQEARLRCSPMKGHSHVYWYRQLPEEGLKFMVYLQKENIIDESGMPKERFSAEFPKEGPSILRIQQVVRGDSAAYFCASSPRRQLMNTEAFFGQGTRLTVV.

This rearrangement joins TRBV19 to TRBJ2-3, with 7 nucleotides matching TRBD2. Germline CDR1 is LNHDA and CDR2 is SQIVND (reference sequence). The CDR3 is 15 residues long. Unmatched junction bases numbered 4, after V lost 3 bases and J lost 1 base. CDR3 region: CASSIFAGGTDTQYF. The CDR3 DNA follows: TGTGCCAGTAGTATTTTTGCGGGGGGCACAGATACGCAGTATTTT.

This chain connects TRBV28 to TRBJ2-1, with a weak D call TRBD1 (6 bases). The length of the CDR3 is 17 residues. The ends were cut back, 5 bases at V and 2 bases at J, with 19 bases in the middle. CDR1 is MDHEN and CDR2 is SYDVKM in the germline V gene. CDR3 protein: CASSGTTTGSPYNEQFF. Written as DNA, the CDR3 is TGTGCCAGCAGTGGGACCACAACAGGGTCGCCCTACAATGAGCAGTTCTTC.

The CDR3 loop reads CAIGTSGYNEQFF. DNA for the CDR3: TGTGCCATTGGGACTAGCGGTTACAATGAGCAGTTCTTC. The rearrangement joins TRBV6-6 to TRBJ2-1; 11 bases match TRBD2. The CDR3 is 13 residues long. CDR1 MNHNY and CDR2 SVGAGI come from the germline V gene (reference sequence). Germline trimming cut 10 bases from V and 4 bases from J; bases unmatched to any gene: 3.

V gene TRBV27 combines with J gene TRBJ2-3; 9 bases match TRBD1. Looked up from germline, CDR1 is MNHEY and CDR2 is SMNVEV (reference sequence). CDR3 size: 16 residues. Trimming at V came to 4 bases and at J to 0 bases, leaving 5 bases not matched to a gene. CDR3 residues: CASSYRGPLSTDTQYF. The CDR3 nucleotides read TGTGCCAGCAGTTACAGGGGGCCTTTGAGCACAGATACGCAGTATTTT.

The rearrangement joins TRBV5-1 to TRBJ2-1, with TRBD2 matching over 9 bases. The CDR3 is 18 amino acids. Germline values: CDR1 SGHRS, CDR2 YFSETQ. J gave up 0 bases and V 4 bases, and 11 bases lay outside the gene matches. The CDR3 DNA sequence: TGCGCCAGCAGCGACCTTAGCGGGAGCGGGAGCTCCTACAATGAGCAGTTCTTC. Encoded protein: CASSDLSGSGSSYNEQFF.

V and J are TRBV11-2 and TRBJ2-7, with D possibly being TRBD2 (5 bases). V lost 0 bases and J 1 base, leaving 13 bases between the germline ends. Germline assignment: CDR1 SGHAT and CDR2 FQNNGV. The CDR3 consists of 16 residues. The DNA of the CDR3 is TGTGCCAGCAGCTTAGATCGGGATGTGGGGTCCTACGAGCAGTACTTC. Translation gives CASSLDRDVGSYEQYF.

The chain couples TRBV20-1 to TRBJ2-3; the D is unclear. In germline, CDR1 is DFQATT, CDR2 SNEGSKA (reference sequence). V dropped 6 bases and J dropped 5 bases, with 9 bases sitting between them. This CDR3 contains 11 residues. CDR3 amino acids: CSALLRDTQYF. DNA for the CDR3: TGCAGTGCCCTTCTTCGAGATACGCAGTATTTT.

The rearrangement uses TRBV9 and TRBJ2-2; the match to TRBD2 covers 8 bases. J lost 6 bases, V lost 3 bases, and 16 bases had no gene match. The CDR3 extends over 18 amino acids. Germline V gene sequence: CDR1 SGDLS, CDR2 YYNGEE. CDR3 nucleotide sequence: TGTGCCAGCAGCGCGATAACCGGGACTAGATCAATCCCCGGGGAGCTGTTTTTT. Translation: CASSAITGTRSIPGELFF.

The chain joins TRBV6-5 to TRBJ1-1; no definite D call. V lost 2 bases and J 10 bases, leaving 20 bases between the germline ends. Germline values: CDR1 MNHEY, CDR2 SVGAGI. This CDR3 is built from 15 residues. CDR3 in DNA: TGTGCCAGCAGTTACCAGAAGGACTCCACTTACGGAGCTTTCTTT. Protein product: CASSYQKDSTYGAFF.

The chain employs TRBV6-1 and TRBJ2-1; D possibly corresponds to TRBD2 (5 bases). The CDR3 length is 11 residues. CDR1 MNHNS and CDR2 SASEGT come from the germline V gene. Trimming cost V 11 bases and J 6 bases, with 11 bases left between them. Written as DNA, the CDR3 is TGTGCCTCCCCCCGGGGCAATGAGCAGTTCTTC. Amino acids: CASPRGNEQFF.

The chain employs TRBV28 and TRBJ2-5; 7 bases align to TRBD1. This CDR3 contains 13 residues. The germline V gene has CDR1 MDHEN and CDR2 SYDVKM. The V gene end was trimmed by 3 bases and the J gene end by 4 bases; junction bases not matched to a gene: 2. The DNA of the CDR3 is TGTGCCAGCAGTTTTAGGACAGGAGAGACCCAGTACTTC. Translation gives CASSFRTGETQYF.

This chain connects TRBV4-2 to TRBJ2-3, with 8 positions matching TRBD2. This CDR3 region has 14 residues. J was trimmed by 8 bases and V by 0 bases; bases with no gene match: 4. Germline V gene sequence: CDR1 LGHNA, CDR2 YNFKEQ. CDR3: CASSQEGLGGTQYF. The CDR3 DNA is TGTGCCAGCAGCCAAGAGGGACTAGGGGGTACGCAGTATTTT.

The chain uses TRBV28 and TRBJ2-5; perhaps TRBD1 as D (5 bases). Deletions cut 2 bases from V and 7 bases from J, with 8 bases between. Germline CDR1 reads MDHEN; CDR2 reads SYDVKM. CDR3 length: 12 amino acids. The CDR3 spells CASSLNTGTQYF. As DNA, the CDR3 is TGTGCCAGCAGTTTAAACACAGGGACCCAGTACTTC.

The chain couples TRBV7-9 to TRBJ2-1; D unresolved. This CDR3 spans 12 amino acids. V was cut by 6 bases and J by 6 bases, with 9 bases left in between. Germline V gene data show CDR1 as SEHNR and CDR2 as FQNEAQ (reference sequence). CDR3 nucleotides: TGTGCCAGCAGATGGGCTCTCAATGAGCAGTTCTTC. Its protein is CASRWALNEQFF.

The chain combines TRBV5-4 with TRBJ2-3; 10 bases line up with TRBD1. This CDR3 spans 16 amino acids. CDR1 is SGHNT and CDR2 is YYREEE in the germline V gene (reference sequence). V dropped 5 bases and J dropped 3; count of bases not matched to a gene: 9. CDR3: CASRDGDRGFTDTQYF. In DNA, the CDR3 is TGTGCCAGCAGGGATGGGGACAGGGGTTTTACAGATACGCAGTATTTT.

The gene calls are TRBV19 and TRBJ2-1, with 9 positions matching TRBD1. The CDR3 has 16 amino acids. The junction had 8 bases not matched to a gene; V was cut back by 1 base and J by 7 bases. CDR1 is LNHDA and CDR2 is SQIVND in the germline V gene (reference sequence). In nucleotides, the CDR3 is TGTGCCAGTAGTATAGTCGCCTGGGACAGGGAGAATGAGCAGTTCTTC. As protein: CASSIVAWDRENEQFF.

The CDR3 reads CAVGAGSNTQYF. CDR3 sequence (DNA): TGCGCCGTTGGGGCAGGGTCAAATACGCAGTATTTT. This rearrangement joins TRBV4-1 to TRBJ2-3; tentative D call: TRBD1 (5 bases). The CDR3 has 12 amino acids. The germline CDR1 and CDR2 sequences are MGHRA and YSYEKL. V was clipped by 11 bases and J by 7 bases, with 16 bases between them.